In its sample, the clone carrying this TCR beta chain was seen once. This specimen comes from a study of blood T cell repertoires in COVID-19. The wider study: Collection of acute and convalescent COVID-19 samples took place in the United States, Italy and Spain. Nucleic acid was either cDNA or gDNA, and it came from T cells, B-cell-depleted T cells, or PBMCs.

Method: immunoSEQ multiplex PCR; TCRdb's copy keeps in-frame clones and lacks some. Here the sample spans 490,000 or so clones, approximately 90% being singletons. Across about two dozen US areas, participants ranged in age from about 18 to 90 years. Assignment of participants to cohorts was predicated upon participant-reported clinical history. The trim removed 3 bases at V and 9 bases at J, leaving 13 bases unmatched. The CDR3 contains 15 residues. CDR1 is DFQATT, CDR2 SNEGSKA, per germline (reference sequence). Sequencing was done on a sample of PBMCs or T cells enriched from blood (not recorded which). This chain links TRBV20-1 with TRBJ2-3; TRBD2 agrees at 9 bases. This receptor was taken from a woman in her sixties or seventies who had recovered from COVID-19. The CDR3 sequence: CSASVAGGPTGTQYF. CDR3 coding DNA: TGCAGTGCTAGTGTTGCGGGGGGGCCAACCGGGACGCAGTATTTT.